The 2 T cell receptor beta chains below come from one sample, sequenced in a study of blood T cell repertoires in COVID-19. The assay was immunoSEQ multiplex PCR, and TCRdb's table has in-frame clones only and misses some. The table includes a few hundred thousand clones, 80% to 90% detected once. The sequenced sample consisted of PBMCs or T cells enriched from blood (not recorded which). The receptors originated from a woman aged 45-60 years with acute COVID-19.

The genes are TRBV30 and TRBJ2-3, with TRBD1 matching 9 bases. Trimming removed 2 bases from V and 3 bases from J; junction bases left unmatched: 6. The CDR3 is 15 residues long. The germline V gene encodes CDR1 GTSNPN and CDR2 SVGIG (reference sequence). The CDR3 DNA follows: TGTGCCTGGAGTCCGGGACAGGGTATAACAGATACGCAGTATTTT. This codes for CAWSPGQGITDTQYF.

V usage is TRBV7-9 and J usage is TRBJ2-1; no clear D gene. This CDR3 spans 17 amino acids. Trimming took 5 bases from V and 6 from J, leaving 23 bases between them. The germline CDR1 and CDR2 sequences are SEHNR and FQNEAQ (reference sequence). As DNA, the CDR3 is TGTGCCAGCAGCCCCGTACGGAGTCCGGTTGCCGGCAATGAGCAGTTCTTC. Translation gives CASSPVRSPVAGNEQFF.